This paragraph reports one T cell receptor beta chain. Sequencing was performed with immunoSEQ multiplex PCR; in TCRdb, only in-frame clones are kept and a portion is missing. The sample records 270,000 or so clones, about 89% being singletons. This sample was included in a study of blood T cell repertoires in COVID-19. V was pared by 7 bases and J by 4 bases, with 9 bases of the junction left unmatched. Germline V CDR1 and CDR2: MNHNY, SVGAGI (reference sequence). CDR3 length: 14 residues. The rearrangement links TRBV6-6 to TRBJ1-2; 7 nucleotides align to TRBD1. This receptor was obtained from a man aged 35 to 55 with active or convalescent COVID-19. The sample comprised peripheral blood. CDR3 coding DNA: TGTGCCAGCAAGGGACAGAACTACTTCTATGGCTACACCTTC. This sequence encodes CASKGQNYFYGYTF.